These 25 T cell receptor beta chains share one sample of origin, sequenced in a study of PD-1 blockade in classical Hodgkin lymphoma. Produced via immunoSEQ multiplex PCR; TCRdb's table is partial and in-frame only. In the table there are a few thousand clones, over 65% of which are singletons. Brentuximab vedotin exposure varied, and every patient relapsed after autologous stem cell transplantation. Researchers pulled CD8+ T cells out of thawed PBMCs using magnetic negative selection. Sequencing used CD8+ T cells from blood, obtained at baseline. Source of these receptors: a human donor with classical Hodgkin lymphoma.

CDR3 sequence: CASSQVIFLAGGIQETQYF. CDR3 bases: TGTGCCAGCAGCCAAGTCATCTTCCTAGCGGGGGGAATCCAAGAGACCCAGTACTTC. The V call is TRBV4-2, the J call TRBJ2-5; 11 bases are shared with TRBD2. The germline V gene encodes CDR1 LGHNA and CDR2 YNFKEQ. The CDR3 spans 19 residues. V shed 1 base, J shed 1 base, and the junction held 11 bases outside the gene matches.

This clone has just one count. It is likely a read error, because the conserved phenylalanine at the end of the CDR3 is missing. The V and J genes are TRBV27 and TRBJ1-2; TRBD1 is a possible D gene (5 bases). V was trimmed by 0 bases and J by 4 bases, leaving 9 bases between them. The length of the CDR3 is 14 residues. CDR1 and CDR2 from the germline V gene are MNHEY and SMNVEV (reference sequence). The CDR3 DNA reads as TGTGCCAGCAGTTTATCAAGCAGGGCCTATGGCTACACCCTC. It encodes CASSLSSRAYGYTL.

The V call is TRBV6-6, the J call TRBJ2-1; unclear D gene. Germline V gives CDR1 MNHNY, CDR2 SVGAGI (reference sequence). Trimming removed 7 bases from V and 6 bases from J, with 7 bases in between. The CDR3 runs to 11 residues. CDR3 bases: TGTGCCAGCAAATCAGGCAATGAGCAGTTCTTC. Translated: CASKSGNEQFF.

V and J are TRBV4-2 and TRBJ1-2; 9 nucleotides line up with TRBD1. Per the germline V gene, CDR1 is LGHNA and CDR2 is YNFKEQ. The CDR3 runs to 15 residues. V lost 1 base to trimming and J lost 2 bases; unmatched junction nucleotides: 2. The CDR3 protein is CASSQGTGDNYGYTF. The CDR3 nucleotides read TGTGCCAGCAGCCAAGGGACAGGGGACAACTATGGCTACACCTTC.

This clone was observed a handful of times. Distinct nucleotide sequences in the sample also encode this CDR3. The chain has TRBV27 and TRBJ1-2; weak D call: TRBD1 (5 bases). CDR1 and CDR2 from the germline V gene are MNHEY and SMNVEV (reference sequence). The V end was cut by 3 bases, the J end by 0 bases, with 17 bases between. There are 17 residues in the CDR3. The CDR3 protein is CASSFRAGGGANYGYTF. The DNA for the CDR3 is TGTGCCAGCAGTTTTAGGGCGGGGGGGGGAGCTAACTATGGCTACACCTTC.

This chain joins TRBV28 and TRBJ2-1; 13 nucleotides agree with TRBD2. The germline CDR1 and CDR2 sequences are MDHEN and SYDVKM. The CDR3 contains 14 residues. V was pared by 6 bases and J by 9 bases, with 5 bases of the junction left unmatched. This CDR3 reads CASRTSGGAGEQFF. In nucleotides, the CDR3 is TGTGCCAGCAGAACTAGCGGGGGGGCCGGTGAGCAGTTCTTC.

The V gene is TRBV10-3, the J gene TRBJ2-1; D remains ambiguous. Trimming took off 2 bases at V and 0 bases at J, with 11 bases between the two ends. The CDR3 spans 16 residues. Germline V gene sequence: CDR1 ENHRY, CDR2 SYGVKD. This chain's CDR3 is CAISEGAYSSYNEQFF. DNA for the CDR3: TGTGCCATCAGTGAGGGTGCCTATAGCTCCTACAATGAGCAGTTCTTC.

The chain joins TRBV7-2 to TRBJ2-4, with D hard to call. CDR1 and CDR2 (germline): SGHTA, FQGNSA. This CDR3 is 12 amino acids long. Trimming took off 4 bases at V and 8 bases at J, with 9 bases between the two ends. The CDR3, as DNA: TGTGCCAGCAGCTCACGAATTGACATTCAGTACTTC. Residues: CASSSRIDIQYF.

The chain carries TRBV4-1 and TRBJ2-1; D unresolved. The V gene lost 4 bases and the J gene lost 5 bases, with 12 bases spanning the gap. The germline gives CDR1 MGHRA, CDR2 YSYEKL. The CDR3 totals 14 residues. CDR3 sequence reads: CASSPWLSNNEQFF. The DNA of the CDR3 is TGCGCCAGCAGCCCCTGGTTGAGTAACAATGAGCAGTTCTTC.

The chain couples TRBV12-5 to TRBJ2-3; TRBD1 matches 7 bases. After removal of 1 base from V and 2 bases from J, the junction contained 12 bases not matched to a gene. Germline V gene sequence: CDR1 LGHNT, CDR2 FRNRAP. The CDR3 is 18 amino acids. CDR3: CASGLARGPGQITDTQYF. CDR3 bases: TGTGCTAGTGGTTTGGCCCGTGGTCCGGGACAGATCACAGATACGCAGTATTTT. The full variable domain, its missing parts supplied by reference TRBV12-5 and TRBJ2-3, is DARVTQTPRHKVTEMGQEVTMRCQPILGHNTVFWYRQTMMQGLELLAYFRNRAPLDDSGMPKDRFSAEMPDATLATLKIQPSEPRDSAVYFCASGLARGPGQITDTQYFGPGTRLTVL.

J is TRBJ2-7 and V is TRBV27; unclear D gene. With 5 bases removed from V and 2 bases from J, the gap between germline ends came to 7 bases. Looked up from germline, CDR1 is MNHEY and CDR2 is SMNVEV (reference sequence). The CDR3 extends over 12 amino acids. CDR3: CASSTGPYEQYF. In nucleotides, the CDR3 is TGTGCCAGCAGTACCGGGCCCTACGAGCAGTACTTC.

The chain recombines TRBV10-3 with TRBJ1-1; D is perhaps TRBD1 (6 bases). With 0 bases removed from V and 6 bases from J, the gap between germline ends came to 11 bases. From germline, CDR1 is ENHRY and CDR2 SYGVKD. The CDR3 spans 14 residues. The CDR3 loop is CAISESNRAAEAFF. Written as DNA, the CDR3 is TGTGCCATCAGTGAGTCAAACAGGGCAGCTGAAGCTTTCTTT.

The chain uses TRBV2 and TRBJ1-2, with 7 positions matching TRBD1. The CDR3 totals 14 residues. V lost 6 bases, J lost 1 base, and 5 bases stayed unmatched. The germline V gene encodes CDR1 SNHLY and CDR2 FYNNEI. The DNA of the CDR3 is TGTGCCAGCAGCCGGGACAGCTATAACTATGGCTACACCTTC. Translating it yields CASSRDSYNYGYTF.

This chain uses TRBV28 with TRBJ2-5, with TRBD1 matching over 7 bases. Germline V gene data show CDR1 as MDHEN and CDR2 as SYDVKM. Losses at the gene ends were 4 bases for V and 3 bases for J; bases not matched to a gene: 11. The CDR3 contains 16 residues. The CDR3 reads CASSSPRDSPEETQYF. CDR3 bases: TGTGCCAGCAGTTCCCCTAGGGACAGCCCAGAAGAGACCCAGTACTTC.

V and J are TRBV28 and TRBJ2-7, with a weak D call TRBD2 (7 bases). Trimming pared 1 base from V and 6 bases from J, leaving 13 bases between. There are 14 residues in the CDR3. Germline assignment: CDR1 MDHEN and CDR2 SYDVKM. Written as DNA, the CDR3 is TGTGCCAGCAGTTTATACCGGGGGGCAAGCGAGCAGTACTTC. Its protein product is CASSLYRGASEQYF.

The J gene is TRBJ2-3, the V gene TRBV7-6; TRBD2 aligns across 11 bases. CDR1 and CDR2 (germline): SGHVS, FNYEAQ. V dropped 3 bases and J dropped 1; count of bases not matched to a gene: 3. The CDR3 is 16 amino acids. In DNA, the CDR3 is TGTGCCAGCAGCTTTAGCGGGGGGGCGGGCACAGATACGCAGTATTTT. Translated, it gives CASSFSGGAGTDTQYF.

Worth noting for this clone: Relative to the germline gene, one junction end is altered; a read error may explain this. At the DNA level, this CDR3 is encoded by other sequences in the same sample as well. The CDR3 bases are TGTGCCAGCAGCCAAGAATATAGCGGGGCTTACAATGAACAGTTCTTC. Translated: CASSQEYSGAYNEQFF. The rearrangement links TRBV11-2 to TRBJ2-1; 8 bases agree with TRBD2. CDR1 and CDR2 (germline): SGHAT, FQNNGV. CDR3 length: 16 residues.

The chain has TRBV7-9 and TRBJ2-3, with TRBD1 matching over 9 bases. From germline, CDR1 is SEHNR and CDR2 FQNEAQ (reference sequence). The J segment lost 1 base and the V segment lost 3 bases, leaving 11 bases of the junction unmatched. The CDR3 loop spans 18 amino acids. This chain's CDR3 is CASSLGDRVRDRTDTQYF. CDR3 sequence (DNA): TGTGCCAGCAGCTTGGGGGACAGGGTGAGGGATCGCACAGATACGCAGTATTTT.

The CDR3 is CASSRLAEFTGELFF. CDR3 in DNA: TGTGCCAGCAGCCGACTAGCGGAGTTCACCGGGGAGCTGTTTTTT. This chain uses TRBV5-4 with TRBJ2-2; 9 bases agree with TRBD2. The junction had 5 bases not matched to a gene; V was cut back by 4 bases and J by 4 bases. This CDR3 is built from 15 residues. The germline CDR1 and CDR2 sequences are SGHNT and YYREEE (reference sequence).

V gene TRBV4-3 combines with J gene TRBJ2-7; TRBD2 matches at 13 bases. The CDR3 consists of 16 residues. The germline gives CDR1 LGHNA, CDR2 YSLEER. Losses at the gene ends were 2 bases for V and 2 bases for J; bases not matched to a gene: 3. This chain's CDR3 is CASSQSTSGGPYEQYF. CDR3 DNA: TGCGCCAGCAGCCAATCGACTAGCGGGGGGCCCTACGAGCAGTACTTC.

The genes are TRBV28 and TRBJ2-2, with D perhaps matching TRBD2 (5 bases). V was clipped by 4 bases and J by 4 bases, with 13 bases between them. The CDR3 is 15 residues long. CDR1 MDHEN and CDR2 SYDVKM come from the germline V gene. CDR3 amino acids: CASSSDGEITGELFF. The CDR3 nucleotides are TGTGCCAGCAGTTCGGACGGGGAGATCACCGGGGAGCTGTTTTTT.

V usage is TRBV7-9 and J usage is TRBJ1-2, with 8 bases fitting TRBD1. Looked up from germline, CDR1 is SEHNR and CDR2 is FQNEAQ (reference sequence). The CDR3 covers 15 residues. Trimming at V came to 3 bases and at J to 8 bases, leaving 11 bases not matched to a gene. The CDR3 reads CASSFPQGAPGGYTF. The CDR3 DNA reads TGTGCCAGCAGCTTTCCTCAGGGGGCGCCGGGGGGCTACACCTTC.

A few counts support this clone. The chain carries TRBV6-5 and TRBJ1-2, with 11 bases that match TRBD1. CDR1 MNHEY and CDR2 SVGAGI come from the germline V gene. Unmatched junction bases numbered 4, after V lost 6 bases and J lost 4 bases. The CDR3 is made up of 14 amino acids. The chain's CDR3 is CASRGQGASYGYTF. CDR3 sequence (DNA): TGTGCCAGCAGAGGACAGGGGGCGAGCTATGGCTACACCTTC.

This clone occurred once. The V and J genes are TRBV28 and TRBJ2-7, with 7 bases lining up with TRBD2. The germline gives CDR1 MDHEN, CDR2 SYDVKM. V shed 5 bases, J shed 2 bases, and the junction held 15 bases outside the gene matches. This CDR3 comprises 17 residues. The CDR3 nucleotides are TGTGCCAGCAGTCCTCTCCAGGTGGCGGGGGACCCCTACGAGCAGTACTTC. Protein product: CASSPLQVAGDPYEQYF. Combining the CDR3 with reference TRBV28 and TRBJ2-7 gives the whole variable domain DVKVTQSSRYLVKRTGEKVFLECVQDMDHENMFWYRQDPGLGLRLIYFSYDVKMKEKGDIPEGYSVSREKKERFSLILESASTNQTSMYLCASSPLQVAGDPYEQYFGPGTRLTVT.

The rearrangement joins TRBV13 to TRBJ1-2; a weak D match, TRBD1 (5 bases). Germline loops: CDR1 PRHDT, CDR2 FYEKMQ (reference sequence). This CDR3 has 15 amino acids. V shed 1 base and J shed 5 bases, with 14 bases lying between them. CDR3 nucleotide sequence: TGTGCCAGCAGCTTAGTCGCGACAGCGGGTTATGGCTACACCTTC. This sequence encodes CASSLVATAGYGYTF.